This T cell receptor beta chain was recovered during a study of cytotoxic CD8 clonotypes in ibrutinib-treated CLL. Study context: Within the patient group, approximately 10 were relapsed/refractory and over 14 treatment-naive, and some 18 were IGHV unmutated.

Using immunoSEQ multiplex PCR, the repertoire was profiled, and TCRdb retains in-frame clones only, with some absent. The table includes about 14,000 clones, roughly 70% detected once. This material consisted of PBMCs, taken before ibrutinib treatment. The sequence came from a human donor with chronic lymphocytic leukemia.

CDR3 in amino acids: CASSPQGVSYNEQFF. The CDR3 nucleotides are TGTGCCAGCAGCCCCCAGGGGGTGTCCTACAATGAGCAGTTCTTC. V and J are TRBV7-2 and TRBJ2-1; TRBD1 matches at 7 bases. Per the germline V gene, CDR1 is SGHTA and CDR2 is FQGNSA. The CDR3 sequence is 15 residues long. Trimming took 5 bases from V and 1 from J; bases not matched to a gene: 5.